Each of the 30 T cell receptor beta chains below was sequenced from the same sample in a study of blood T cell repertoires in COVID-19. Produced via immunoSEQ multiplex PCR; TCRdb's table is partial and in-frame only. Of about 330,000 clones listed, roughly 90% are singletons. Input material: peripheral blood. These receptors came from a woman aged 45-59 years with active or convalescent COVID-19.

The rearrangement joins TRBV7-2 to TRBJ1-5, with D unclear. The V and J ends lost 1 base and 1 base respectively, with 8 bases between them. Germline CDR1 and CDR2: SGHTA and FQGNSA. This CDR3 is built from 15 residues. The CDR3 region is CASSLDRLSNQPQHF. The CDR3 DNA reads TGTGCCAGCAGCTTAGACAGACTAAGCAATCAGCCCCAGCATTTT.

The chain joins TRBV28 to TRBJ2-5; a possible D gene is TRBD2 (5 bases). Trimming removed 10 bases from V and 5 bases from J, with 8 bases in between. The CDR3 has 10 amino acids. Germline V lookup: CDR1 MDHEN, CDR2 SYDVKM. The CDR3: CATRGETQYF. CDR3 nucleotides: TGTGCCACCCGGGGTGAGACCCAGTACTTC.

V is TRBV5-6 and J is TRBJ2-1, with 7 bases fitting TRBD1. CDR1 and CDR2 from the germline V gene are SGHDT and YYEEEE. The trim removed 0 bases at V and 4 bases at J, leaving 7 bases unmatched. CDR3 size: 16 residues. The CDR3 spells CASSLENRGLYNEQFF. The CDR3 nucleotides read TGTGCCAGCAGCTTGGAGAACAGGGGTTTGTACAATGAGCAGTTCTTC.

This chain uses TRBV5-6 with TRBJ1-2; the D is unclear. V was clipped by 5 bases and J by 4 bases, with 21 bases between them. Looked up from germline, CDR1 is SGHDT and CDR2 is YYEEEE. The CDR3 contains 16 residues. The CDR3 DNA follows: TGTGCCAGCAGTCTTCGGGGTCCACCCCTGGGCTATGGCTACACCTTC. Protein product: CASSLRGPPLGYGYTF.

The genes are TRBV5-1 and TRBJ2-7; a weak D match, TRBD1 (5 bases). V was shortened by 0 bases and J by 3 bases, with 13 bases between the two germline ends. Per germline, CDR1 SGHRS and CDR2 YFSETQ. The CDR3 covers 15 residues. The DNA for the CDR3 is TGCGCCAGCAGCTTGGGTGGGGCAGAGAACTACGAGCAGTACTTC. Its protein is CASSLGGAENYEQYF.

This clone has at least ten counts. This sequence joins TRBV7-3 and TRBJ2-7, with a possible D match to TRBD2 (5 bases). CDR3 size: 13 residues. V was clipped by 8 bases and J by 3 bases, with 14 bases between them. CDR1 is SGHTA, CDR2 FQGTGA, per germline. The CDR3 loop reads CASSEGSNYEQYF. CDR3 nucleotides: TGTGCCAGCTCAGAGGGTTCGAACTACGAGCAGTACTTC.

The V call is TRBV5-1, the J call TRBJ1-1, with D maybe TRBD1 (6 bases). CDR3 length equals 15 residues. Germline V gene lookup returns CDR1 SGHRS and CDR2 YFSETQ. The germline V and J ends were trimmed by 4 bases and 0 bases, with 13 bases remaining between them. The CDR3 DNA reads TGCGCCAGCAGCCCGAGAGGGGGAATGAACACTGAAGCTTTCTTT. This codes for CASSPRGGMNTEAFF.

The chain uses TRBV11-2 and TRBJ1-1; a possible D gene is TRBD1 (5 bases). Germline V gene data show CDR1 as SGHAT and CDR2 as FQNNGV. CDR3 length: 12 amino acids. The germline V and J ends were trimmed by 5 bases and 11 bases, with 15 bases remaining between them. The CDR3 sequence is CASSLRGGWAFF. The CDR3 region has the DNA TGTGCCAGCAGCCTAAGGGGCGGATGGGCTTTCTTT. Together with reference TRBV11-2 and TRBJ1-1, the CDR3 gives the full variable domain: EAGVAQSPRYKIIEKRQSVAFWCNPISGHATLYWYQQILGQGPKLLIQFQNNGVVDDSQLPKDRFSAERLKGVDSTLKIQPAKLEDSAVYLCASSLRGGWAFFGQGTRLTVV.

Concerning this clone itself: Other nucleotide sequences in the sample specify the same CDR3. This rearrangement joins TRBV7-9 to TRBJ1-1; TRBD1 might be the D (6 bases). This CDR3 comprises 15 residues. The V end was cut by 0 bases, the J end by 0 bases, with 8 bases between. CDR1 is SEHNR and CDR2 is FQNEAQ in the germline V gene (reference sequence). Written as DNA, the CDR3 is TGTGCCAGCAGCTTAGCGACAGGAATGAACACTGAAGCTTTCTTT. This codes for CASSLATGMNTEAFF. The entire variable domain, with the rest obtained from reference TRBV7-9 and TRBJ1-1, is as follows: DTGVSQNPRHKITKRGQNVTFRCDPISEHNRLYWYRQTLGQGPEFLTYFQNEAQLEKSRLLSDRFSAERPKGSFSTLEIQRTEQGDSAMYLCASSLATGMNTEAFFGQGTRLTVV.

The J gene is TRBJ2-1, the V gene TRBV6-2 or TRBV6-3; 8 nucleotides match TRBD2. The germline V gene has CDR1 MNHEY and CDR2 SVGEGT. V trimming: 2 bases; J trimming: 12 bases; junction bases outside the gene matches: 6. CDR3 size: 13 residues. As DNA, the CDR3 is TGTGCCAGCAGTTACCCGTCCGGGACTAGGCAGTTCTTC. Translated, it gives CASSYPSGTRQFF.

The genes are TRBV7-2 and TRBJ1-3, with unresolved D. V was trimmed by 0 bases and J by 6 bases, leaving 12 bases between them. Germline assignment: CDR1 SGHTA and CDR2 FQGNSA. CDR3 size: 15 residues. CDR3 in amino acids: CASSLAPGVENTIYF. The CDR3 DNA reads TGTGCCAGCAGCTTAGCTCCCGGGGTTGAAAACACCATATATTTT. The full variable domain, its missing parts supplied by reference TRBV7-2 and TRBJ1-3, is GAGVSQSPSNKVTEKGKDVELRCDPISGHTALYWYRQSLGQGLEFLIYFQGNSAPDKSGLPSDRFSAERTGGSVSTLTIQRTQQEDSAVYLCASSLAPGVENTIYFGEGSWLTVV.

On this clone: Other nucleotide sequences in the sample specify the same CDR3. The chain uses TRBV14 and TRBJ2-2; tentative D call: TRBD1 (5 bases). The V end lost 5 bases, the J end lost 0 bases, and 10 bases lay between the germline ends. Germline assignment: CDR1 SGHDN and CDR2 FVKESK. The CDR3 loop spans 15 amino acids. The chain's CDR3 is CASSKGLPNTGELFF. Written as DNA, the CDR3 is TGTGCCAGCAGCAAGGGGCTTCCGAACACCGGGGAGCTGTTTTTT. The full variable domain, in which reference TRBV14 and TRBJ2-2 provide the parts outside the CDR3, is EAGVTQFPSHSVIEKGQTVTLRCDPISGHDNLYWYRRVMGKEIKFLLHFVKESKQDESGMPNNRFLAERTGGTYSTLKVQPAELEDSGVYFCASSKGLPNTGELFFGEGSRLTVL.

The genes are TRBV6-1 and TRBJ2-5; TRBD2 matches 8 bases. Trimming cost V 2 bases and J 5 bases; bases outside gene matches: 4. The CDR3 consists of 14 residues. From germline, CDR1 is MNHNS and CDR2 SASEGT. CDR3 nucleotides: TGTGCCAGCAGTGAAAGCGGGGGCCGCGAGACCCAGTACTTC. It specifies CASSESGGRETQYF.

This clone was seen a single time. The chain combines TRBV28 with TRBJ2-4; D gene unclear. Germline assignment: CDR1 MDHEN and CDR2 SYDVKM. This CDR3 is 14 amino acids long. The V gene lost 3 bases and the J gene lost 4 bases, with 10 bases spanning the gap. The CDR3 here is CASSLFGSKNIQYF. The CDR3 region has the DNA TGTGCCAGCAGTTTGTTCGGTTCTAAAAACATTCAGTACTTC.

This clone was counted between two and nine times. The V call is TRBV19, the J call TRBJ1-5, with 9 bases lining up with TRBD1. The CDR3 is 15 amino acids. From germline, CDR1 is LNHDA and CDR2 SQIVND (reference sequence). After removal of 4 bases from V and 7 bases from J, the junction contained 8 bases not matched to a gene. The CDR3 is CASSTNRDREQPQHF. The CDR3 DNA follows: TGTGCCAGTAGTACGAACCGGGACAGGGAACAGCCCCAGCATTTT.

The gene calls are TRBV19 and TRBJ2-1; no firm D call. The V end lost 5 bases, the J end lost 2 bases, and 7 bases lay between the germline ends. There are 13 residues in the CDR3. From germline, CDR1 is LNHDA and CDR2 SQIVND (reference sequence). For the CDR3, the DNA is TGTGCCAGTAGTCTTGTAACCTACAATGAGCAGTTCTTC. Protein: CASSLVTYNEQFF.

The rearrangement uses TRBV18 and TRBJ1-1; D unresolved. V dropped 2 bases and J dropped 0 bases, with 10 bases sitting between them. Germline V lookup: CDR1 KGHSH, CDR2 LQKENI. The CDR3 totals 15 residues. The CDR3 sequence is CASSPGRSMNTEAFF. CDR3 bases: TGTGCCAGCTCACCAGGGCGAAGCATGAACACTGAAGCTTTCTTT.

This clone was observed once. The V call is TRBV19, the J call TRBJ2-7, with 9 bases aligning to TRBD1. The CDR3 runs to 12 residues. Germline-derived CDR1 and CDR2 are LNHDA and SQIVND (reference sequence). V gave up 10 bases and J gave up 4 bases; unmatched junction bases: 5. CDR3 DNA sequence: TGTGCCACCGCAGACAGGGGGTACGAGCAGTACTTC. It encodes CATADRGYEQYF.

V usage is TRBV9 and J usage is TRBJ1-6; D is ambiguous. This CDR3 contains 14 residues. Germline V CDR1 and CDR2: SGDLS, YYNGEE. The V end lost 4 bases, the J end lost 11 bases, and 16 bases lay between the germline ends. This chain's CDR3 is CASSPSRDYPPLHF. CDR3 DNA: TGTGCCAGCAGCCCCTCCCGGGATTATCCACCCCTCCACTTT.

This clone was counted only a few times. The chain is built from TRBV5-1 and TRBJ2-7, with TRBD2 matching 14 bases. From germline, CDR1 is SGHRS and CDR2 YFSETQ. J was trimmed by 7 bases and V by 3 bases; bases with no gene match: 9. CDR3 length: 16 residues. The CDR3 nucleotides are TGCGCCAGCAGCTCTGGCGGGACTAGCGGGAGTGATGAGCAGTACTTC. It encodes CASSSGGTSGSDEQYF. The variable domain in full, with the rest retrieved from reference TRBV5-1 and TRBJ2-7, is KAGVTQTPRYLIKTRGQQVTLSCSPISGHRSVSWYQQTPGQGLQFLFEYFSETQRNKGNFPGRFSGRQFSNSRSEMNVSTLELGDSALYLCASSSGGTSGSDEQYFGPGTRLTVT.

The CDR3: CASRGLAYYEQYF. The DNA for the CDR3 is TGTGCCAGCAGGGGACTAGCGTATTACGAGCAGTACTTC. This chain joins TRBV2 and TRBJ2-7; 10 bases align to TRBD2. Trimming cost V 6 bases and J 4 bases; bases outside gene matches: 3. CDR3 length equals 13 residues. Germline CDR1 SNHLY, CDR2 FYNNEI.

The rearrangement joins TRBV19 to TRBJ1-1; D is undetermined. The CDR3 consists of 12 residues. V lost 2 bases, J lost 6 bases, and 7 bases lay in between. CDR1 and CDR2 (germline): LNHDA, SQIVND (reference sequence). The CDR3 DNA reads TGTGCCAGTAGTATAAAGGACTCTGAAGCTTTCTTT. It encodes CASSIKDSEAFF.

The rearrangement links TRBV11-2 to TRBJ2-2, with D possibly being TRBD1 (6 bases). The CDR3 sequence is 14 residues long. Germline lookup yields CDR1 SGHAT and CDR2 FQNNGV. The V end lost 3 bases, the J end lost 6 bases, and 11 bases lay between the germline ends. The CDR3 DNA reads as TGTGCCAGCAGCTTGAGGACAGATCCCGGGGAGCTGTTTTTT. Translation gives CASSLRTDPGELFF.

The chain combines TRBV18 with TRBJ2-5, with 8 bases fitting TRBD1. The CDR3 is 13 residues long. The germline CDR1 and CDR2 sequences are KGHSH and LQKENI. Trimming cost V 6 bases and J 5 bases; bases outside gene matches: 5. CDR3 in DNA: TGTGCCAGCTCCATGGACAGGGATGAGACCCAGTACTTC. Translated: CASSMDRDETQYF.

V and J are TRBV13 and TRBJ1-5; perhaps TRBD1 as D (5 bases). V was shortened by 5 bases and J by 7 bases, with 9 bases between the two germline ends. Germline CDR1 PRHDT, CDR2 FYEKMQ (reference sequence). The CDR3 has 12 residues. The CDR3 region is CASSEDNQPQHF. The CDR3 DNA follows: TGTGCCAGCAGCGAGGACAACCAGCCCCAGCATTTT.

The chain couples TRBV6-2 or TRBV6-3 to TRBJ1-6; D gene unclear. The V end was cut by 4 bases, the J end by 12 bases, with 10 bases between. This CDR3 contains 12 residues. CDR1 and CDR2 (germline): MNHEY, SVGEGT. The CDR3 reads CASSSVREPLHF. CDR3 DNA sequence: TGTGCCAGCAGTTCGGTGCGGGAACCCCTCCACTTT.

The chain uses TRBV30 and TRBJ1-2; 9 bases line up with TRBD1. The V gene's germline CDR1 is GTSNPN and CDR2 SVGIG (reference sequence). This CDR3 contains 16 residues. The ends lost 5 bases at V and 2 bases at J; junction bases unmatched: 12. CDR3 protein: CAWADRGTARNYGYTF. The CDR3 nucleotides are TGTGCCTGGGCAGACAGGGGGACGGCCAGAAACTATGGCTACACCTTC. The full variable domain, completed using reference TRBV30 and TRBJ1-2, is SQTIHQWPATLVQPVGSPLSLECTVEGTSNPNLYWYRQAAGRGLQLLFYSVGIGQISSEVPQNLSASRPQDRQFILSSKKLLLSDSGFYLCAWADRGTARNYGYTFGSGTRLTVV.

The V and J genes are TRBV7-2 and TRBJ2-3, with TRBD2 matching 8 bases. The germline V gene has CDR1 SGHTA and CDR2 FQGNSA. The CDR3 runs to 13 residues. Germline trimming cut 5 bases from V and 6 bases from J; bases unmatched to any gene: 4. The CDR3 reads CASSILAVDTQYF. In nucleotides, the CDR3 is TGTGCCAGCAGCATACTAGCGGTCGATACGCAGTATTTT. Supplemented by reference TRBV7-2 and TRBJ2-3, the full variable domain reads GAGVSQSPSNKVTEKGKDVELRCDPISGHTALYWYRQSLGQGLEFLIYFQGNSAPDKSGLPSDRFSAERTGGSVSTLTIQRTQQEDSAVYLCASSILAVDTQYFGPGTRLTVL.

The gene calls are TRBV29-1 and TRBJ2-7, with D unclear. The germline V and J ends were trimmed by 6 bases and 3 bases, with 9 bases remaining between them. Germline loops: CDR1 SQVTM, CDR2 ANQGSEA. The CDR3 sequence is 11 residues long. The CDR3 DNA follows: TGCAGCGTCAGGAAAAACTACGAGCAGTACTTC. It codes for CSVRKNYEQYF.

J is TRBJ2-7 and V is TRBV5-5; 9 bases line up with TRBD1. Per germline, CDR1 SGHKS and CDR2 YYEKEE (reference sequence). V dropped 1 base and J dropped 2; count of bases not matched to a gene: 4. The CDR3 runs to 15 residues. In DNA, the CDR3 is TGTGCCAGCAGCTTGATTACAGGGGGCCCCTACGAGCAGTACTTC. This codes for CASSLITGGPYEQYF.